These 14 T cell receptor beta chains came from one sample sequenced in a study of blood T cell repertoires in COVID-19. Using immunoSEQ multiplex PCR, the repertoire was profiled, and TCRdb retains in-frame clones only, with some absent. The data show about 170,000 clones, 65% to 85% seen once. The sample consisted of peripheral blood. The receptors here all came from a human donor with acute or convalescent COVID-19. The donor label of this sample is uncertain.

This clone has only a few counts. The V and J genes are TRBV2 and TRBJ2-5, with D possibly matching TRBD1 (5 bases). Germline V lookup: CDR1 SNHLY, CDR2 FYNNEI. The CDR3 has 13 residues. With 6 bases removed from V and 1 base from J, the gap between germline ends came to 9 bases. The CDR3 loop reads CASRQTVQETQYF. The CDR3 DNA follows: TGTGCCAGCAGGCAGACAGTCCAAGAGACCCAGTACTTC.

The V gene is TRBV19, the J gene TRBJ2-1; 10 bases fit TRBD2. Germline assignment: CDR1 LNHDA and CDR2 SQIVND (reference sequence). There are 16 residues in the CDR3. J gave up 7 bases and V 2 bases, and 8 bases lay outside the gene matches. The CDR3 is CASSIRTSGIGNEQFF. CDR3 coding DNA: TGTGCCAGTAGTATAAGGACTAGCGGCATCGGAAATGAGCAGTTCTTC.

The rearrangement links TRBV5-1 to TRBJ1-1; a possible D gene is TRBD1 (6 bases). This CDR3 comprises 16 residues. The V gene lost 1 base and the J gene lost 1 base, with 14 bases spanning the gap. In germline, CDR1 is SGHRS, CDR2 YFSETQ. CDR3 nucleotides: TGCGCCAGCAGCTTGAGAATAGGGACACCGAACACTGAAGCTTTCTTT. Its protein is CASSLRIGTPNTEAFF. The full variable domain, completed using reference TRBV5-1 and TRBJ1-1, is KAGVTQTPRYLIKTRGQQVTLSCSPISGHRSVSWYQQTPGQGLQFLFEYFSETQRNKGNFPGRFSGRQFSNSRSEMNVSTLELGDSALYLCASSLRIGTPNTEAFFGQGTRLTVV.

Turning to this clone: Additional DNA sequences in this sample encode the identical CDR3. V is TRBV3-1 (or the pseudogene TRBV3-2) and J is TRBJ2-2; D gene ambiguous. Germline V gene sequence: CDR1 LGHDT, CDR2 YNNKEL (reference sequence). The CDR3 length is 12 residues. With 4 bases removed from V and 5 bases from J, the gap between germline ends came to 5 bases. CDR3 region: CASSPLTGELFF. CDR3 nucleotides: TGTGCCAGCAGCCCTCTTACCGGGGAGCTGTTTTTT.

The chain has TRBV19 and TRBJ1-5; tentative D call: TRBD1 (5 bases). Germline V lookup: CDR1 LNHDA, CDR2 SQIVND (reference sequence). Trimming removed 4 bases from V and 5 bases from J, with 9 bases in between. CDR3 length: 13 residues. The CDR3 DNA reads TGTGCCAGTAGTACAGGGTTGGATCAGCCCCAGCATTTT. Protein sequence: CASSTGLDQPQHF.

The V and J genes are TRBV4-1 and TRBJ1-1, with D possibly TRBD1 on 5 matching bases. The CDR3 consists of 15 residues. Germline assignment: CDR1 MGHRA and CDR2 YSYEKL. With 1 base removed from V and 3 bases from J, the gap between germline ends came to 12 bases. The CDR3 bases are TGCGCCAGCAGCCAAGGTGGGCTACAGGACACTGAAGCTTTCTTT. Protein product: CASSQGGLQDTEAFF.

This chain connects TRBV6-5 to TRBJ1-5; 9 bases fit TRBD1. The germline V gene has CDR1 MNHEY and CDR2 SVGAGI. This CDR3 has 15 residues. V lost 6 bases and J lost 6; bases outside the gene matches: 9. CDR3 sequence (DNA): TGTGCCAGCAGAGATACCGGGACAGGGACTCAGCCCCAGCATTTT. Protein: CASRDTGTGTQPQHF.

The V and J genes are TRBV3-1 (or the pseudogene TRBV3-2) and TRBJ2-2; 11 bases map to TRBD2. CDR3 size: 15 residues. The germline V gene encodes CDR1 LGHDT and CDR2 YNNKEL (reference sequence). V lost 8 bases and J lost 3; bases outside the gene matches: 5. The CDR3 loop reads CASDLAGGDTGELFF. As DNA, the CDR3 is TGTGCCAGCGATTTAGCGGGGGGGGACACCGGGGAGCTGTTTTTT.

The V gene is TRBV3-1 (or the pseudogene TRBV3-2), the J gene TRBJ1-2, with 10 bases aligning to TRBD1. The junction had 9 bases not matched to a gene; V was cut back by 0 bases and J by 8 bases. Germline V gene data show CDR1 as LGHDT and CDR2 as YNNKEL (reference sequence). This CDR3 has 16 amino acids. The CDR3 DNA is TGTGCCAGCAGCCAAGATGGGGGACAGGGGTATTACGGCTACACCTTC. Amino acid sequence: CASSQDGGQGYYGYTF.

This clone was detected many times. V and J are TRBV19 and TRBJ2-7; 7 positions match TRBD1. The CDR3 is 15 amino acids. With V trimmed by 3 bases and J by 7 bases, 12 bases remained unmatched. Germline CDR1 reads LNHDA; CDR2 reads SQIVND (reference sequence). The CDR3 DNA reads TGTGCCAGTAGTATTCTCGAGGGGGCGCCGCGGGAGCAGTACTTC. It translates to CASSILEGAPREQYF.

The chain recombines TRBV6-5 with TRBJ2-2, with a possible D match to TRBD2 (6 bases). The germline V gene has CDR1 MNHEY and CDR2 SVGAGI. This CDR3 spans 15 amino acids. The V and J ends lost 6 bases and 1 base respectively, with 12 bases between them. CDR3 nucleotides: TGTGCCAGCAGCGCGGGACTCCTGAACACCGGGGAGCTGTTTTTT. Translation: CASSAGLLNTGELFF.

The chain recombines TRBV28 with TRBJ2-7; 9 nucleotides match TRBD2. This CDR3 is 16 amino acids long. Germline lookup yields CDR1 MDHEN and CDR2 SYDVKM. V gave up 6 bases and J gave up 0 bases; unmatched junction bases: 9. CDR3 sequence reads: CASSLQSGRSSYEQYF. The CDR3 nucleotides are TGTGCCAGCAGCCTCCAAAGCGGGAGGAGCTCCTACGAGCAGTACTTC.

This clone appeared a few times. This sample also contains other DNA sequences that code for the same CDR3. The chain combines TRBV29-1 with TRBJ2-3, with D uncertain. Germline loops: CDR1 SQVTM, CDR2 ANQGSEA. With 4 bases removed from V and 3 bases from J, the gap between germline ends came to 5 bases. This CDR3 has 11 residues. The chain's CDR3 is CSVGLTDTQYF. The CDR3 coding sequence is TGCAGCGTTGGGCTTACAGATACGCAGTATTTT.

V and J are TRBV19 and TRBJ2-1; 14 nucleotides line up with TRBD2. The CDR3 has 16 amino acids. Germline loops: CDR1 LNHDA, CDR2 SQIVND (reference sequence). The V and J ends lost 6 bases and 8 bases, in that order; junction bases with no gene match: 9. The chain's CDR3 is CASRLLGTSGRDEQFF. Here the CDR3 DNA reads TGTGCCAGTAGACTCCTTGGGACTAGCGGGAGAGATGAGCAGTTCTTC.